This T cell receptor beta chain was obtained from a study of neurological immune-mediated disorders. Study-wide results and caveats: Among 34 multiple sclerosis patients, 18 had repertoires that phylogenetic grouping placed in one related-CDR3 cluster, a possible signature.

The length of the CDR3 is 15 residues. The V end was cut by 3 bases, the J end by 0 bases, with 9 bases between. Germline lookup yields CDR1 LNHNV and CDR2 YYDKDF (reference sequence). This clonotype was seen many times. The antigen remains undetermined. Synthesis of cDNA was carried out by template-switch 5'RACE. The reaction used 10-nucleotide random UMIs. Each CDR3 protein is one row after TCRdb ran MiXCR on the 5' RACE reads. Among about 50,000 distinct CDR3 sequences listed, 3% to 4% were seen once. The receptor was derived from a man in his forties or fifties with multiple sclerosis. V and J are TRBV15 and TRBJ1-3; no clear D. The specimen sequenced was PBMCs. The CDR3 nucleotides are TGTGCCACCAGCAGTCTCAAGAGCTCTGGAAACACCATATATTTT. Its translation: CATSSLKSSGNTIYF.